In this sample, the clone carrying this TCR beta chain turned up a few times. Its antigen is not known. This entry belongs to a study of T-cell reconstitution after alpha-beta-depleted transplantation in children. Study findings and constraints: In some patients, recipient T cells and intrathymic progenitors surviving conditioning explained high day-60 diversity. The study reportedly traced alpha-beta T cells about two months after transplant to several hundred expanded graft clones. T-cell numbers and diversity, one year after transplant, stemmed largely from T cells that were newly produced.

This sample's TCRbeta library carried unique molecular identifier barcodes. Using its own MiXCR run on the PCR reads, TCRdb lists one record per CDR3 protein. The sample records around 270,000 distinct CDR3 sequences, 9.5% to 13% being singletons. This TCR came from a boy under two years old with acute myeloid leukemia, due to receive a stem cell transplant. The material was PBMCs, obtained before TCRalphabeta/CD19-depleted stem cell transplant.

The CDR3 protein is CASSYSAASTDTQYF. CDR3 DNA: TGTGCCAGCAGTTACTCGGCAGCAAGCACAGATACGCAGTATTTT. The V call is TRBV6-5, the J call TRBJ2-3; D remains unclear. The CDR3 is made up of 15 amino acids. The V end lost 0 bases, the J end lost 0 bases, and 7 bases lay between the germline ends. Germline CDR1 MNHEY, CDR2 SVGAGI.